Below, 19 T cell receptor beta chains from the same sample are listed, as sequenced in a study of blood T cell repertoires in COVID-19. Data came from immunoSEQ multiplex PCR; TCRdb stores just in-frame clones and leaves some out. The repertoire holds approximately 76,000 clones, with roughly 87% as singletons. Sequencing used peripheral blood. The receptor source for this set is a man aged 50 or older with acute or convalescent COVID-19.

The V call is TRBV19, the J call TRBJ1-5, with 9 nucleotides matching TRBD1. The CDR3 loop spans 13 amino acids. In germline, CDR1 is LNHDA, CDR2 SQIVND (reference sequence). J was trimmed by 9 bases and V by 4 bases; bases with no gene match: 4. This CDR3 is CASSRDRALPQHF. The CDR3 DNA is TGTGCCAGTAGTAGGGACAGGGCATTGCCCCAGCATTTT.

V and J are TRBV3-1 (or the pseudogene TRBV3-2) and TRBJ2-7; weak D call: TRBD2 (6 bases). Germline-derived CDR1 and CDR2 are LGHDT and YNNKEL (reference sequence). The CDR3 sequence is 15 residues long. V dropped 4 bases and J dropped 4 bases, with 17 bases sitting between them. The CDR3 bases are TGTGCCAGCAGCCTTACGGCGGGGCCTGGGTACGAGCAGTACTTC. Translating gives CASSLTAGPGYEQYF.

The chain couples TRBV11-3 to TRBJ1-1, with D unclear. The V end was cut by 1 base, the J end by 3 bases, with 12 bases between. In germline, CDR1 is SGHNT, CDR2 YENEEA. The CDR3 consists of 15 residues. CDR3 sequence (DNA): TGTGCCAGCAGCTTAGGTTTTCGGCGGGACACTGAAGCTTTCTTT. It specifies CASSLGFRRDTEAFF. The full variable domain, completed using reference TRBV11-3 and TRBJ1-1, is EAGVVQSPRYKIIEKKQPVAFWCNPISGHNTLYWYLQNLGQGPELLIRYENEEAVDDSQLPKDRFSAERLKGVDSTLKIQPAELGDSAVYLCASSLGFRRDTEAFFGQGTRLTVV.

This clone has only one observation. The V call is TRBV25-1, the J call TRBJ1-2; the match to TRBD1 covers 10 bases. CDR3 length equals 16 residues. CDR1 and CDR2 (germline): MGHDK, SYGVNS. V was pared by 1 base and J by 2 bases, with 4 bases of the junction left unmatched. The CDR3 DNA follows: TGTGCCAGCAGTGAATTCGGGACAGGGGAGAACTATGGCTACACCTTC. Its translation is CASSEFGTGENYGYTF.

The chain uses TRBV7-2 and TRBJ2-1; 10 nucleotides match TRBD2. The CDR3 length is 14 residues. J gave up 8 bases and V 2 bases, and 3 bases lay outside the gene matches. Germline CDR1 is SGHTA and CDR2 is FQGNSA. The CDR3 spells CASSLPSGSDEQFF. CDR3 nucleotides: TGTGCCAGCAGCTTACCTAGCGGGAGCGATGAGCAGTTCTTC.

The chain is built from TRBV6-4 and TRBJ1-6; 9 positions match TRBD1. Germline V lookup: CDR1 MRHNA, CDR2 SNTAGT. This CDR3 spans 15 amino acids. The V and J ends lost 6 bases and 8 bases, in that order; junction bases with no gene match: 8. CDR3 sequence: CASSPETGGYSPLHF. The CDR3 region has the DNA TGTGCCAGCAGCCCTGAAACAGGGGGCTATTCACCCCTCCACTTT.

This chain connects TRBV9 to TRBJ2-3; 12 nucleotides align to TRBD1. CDR1 and CDR2 from the germline V gene are SGDLS and YYNGEE. V shed 3 bases and J 5 bases; nucleotides not matched to a gene: 10. This CDR3 is 17 amino acids long. CDR3 in DNA: TGTGCCAGCAGCGCGTTAGGGACAGGGGGCTGGTTAGATACGCAGTATTTT. The encoded protein is CASSALGTGGWLDTQYF.

V usage is TRBV20-1 and J usage is TRBJ1-5, with D unclear. Trimming stripped 3 bases from V and 6 bases from J, with 18 bases between. The CDR3 has 15 residues. CDR1 is DFQATT and CDR2 is SNEGSKA in the germline V gene (reference sequence). The CDR3 here is CSASPLTETIQPQHF. CDR3 in DNA: TGCAGTGCTAGTCCACTCACAGAGACAATTCAGCCCCAGCATTTT.

CDR3 DNA: TGCAGCGTTGAAGCCACTTCGGGGTACAATGAGCAGTTCTTC. Translating gives CSVEATSGYNEQFF. The V and J genes are TRBV29-1 and TRBJ2-1; tentatively, D is TRBD2 (5 bases). Trimming removed 1 base from V and 4 bases from J, with 11 bases in between. This CDR3 is built from 14 residues. Germline V CDR1 and CDR2: SQVTM, ANQGSEA.

The J gene is TRBJ2-2, the V gene TRBV21-1; TRBD1 is the table's D call, not checked against the DNA. TRBV21-1 corresponds to a pseudogene. This CDR3 region has 17 residues. The CDR3 is CASSGGSGTGDTGELFF. The DNA for the CDR3 is TGTGCCAGCAGCGGGGGATCCGGGACAGGAGACACCGGGGAGCTGTTTTTT.

This clone was detected once. J is TRBJ2-1 and V is TRBV7-2, with TRBD2 matching 14 bases. Germline V lookup: CDR1 SGHTA, CDR2 FQGNSA. The CDR3 is 16 residues long. Trimming removed 5 bases from V and 4 bases from J; junction bases left unmatched: 4. The CDR3 loop is CASSRRTSGRYNEQFF. DNA for the CDR3: TGTGCCAGCAGCCGGAGGACTAGCGGGAGGTACAATGAGCAGTTCTTC. The full variable domain, its missing parts supplied by reference TRBV7-2 and TRBJ2-1, is GAGVSQSPSNKVTEKGKDVELRCDPISGHTALYWYRQSLGQGLEFLIYFQGNSAPDKSGLPSDRFSAERTGGSVSTLTIQRTQQEDSAVYLCASSRRTSGRYNEQFFGPGTRLTVL.

The chain employs TRBV7-2 and TRBJ2-2; 7 nucleotides match TRBD2. The CDR3 runs 15 residues. V lost 3 bases and J lost 4; bases outside the gene matches: 5. The germline V gene encodes CDR1 SGHTA and CDR2 FQGNSA. The CDR3: CASSLVGGPTGELFF. In DNA, the CDR3 is TGTGCCAGCAGCTTGGTGGGAGGGCCCACCGGGGAGCTGTTTTTT.

The chain uses TRBV2 and TRBJ2-7; TRBD1 is a possible D gene (6 bases). The CDR3 runs 13 residues. Between the trimmed V and J ends, which lost 8 bases and 0 bases, there was a span of 11 bases. Germline assignment: CDR1 SNHLY and CDR2 FYNNEI. DNA of the CDR3: TGTGCCAGCCACCAGGGGAGCTCCTACGAGCAGTACTTC. Translating gives CASHQGSSYEQYF. Variable domain in full (rest from reference TRBV2 and TRBJ2-7): EPEVTQTPSHQVTQMGQEVILRCVPISNHLYFYWYRQILGQKVEFLVSFYNNEISEKSEIFDDQFSVERPDGSNFTLKIRSTKLEDSAMYFCASHQGSSYEQYFGPGTRLTVT.

The chain is built from TRBV7-8 and TRBJ2-3; 7 bases are a match to TRBD1. V dropped 5 bases and J dropped 1; count of bases not matched to a gene: 9. This CDR3 is built from 16 residues. CDR1 SGHVS and CDR2 FQNEAQ come from the germline V gene. The CDR3 DNA is TGTGCCAGCAGCCTAACAGGGGCAGGGGGCACAGATACGCAGTATTTT. This translates into CASSLTGAGGTDTQYF. Complete variable domain (other parts from reference TRBV7-8 and TRBJ2-3): GAGVSQSPRYKVAKRGQDVALRCDPISGHVSLFWYQQALGQGPEFLTYFQNEAQLDKSGLPSDRFFAERPEGSVSTLKIQRTQQEDSAVYLCASSLTGAGGTDTQYFGPGTRLTVL.

This clone was recorded once. The chain joins TRBV9 to TRBJ2-3, with 8 bases identical to TRBD2. Trimming cost V 2 bases and J 0 bases; bases outside gene matches: 8. The germline CDR1 and CDR2 sequences are SGDLS and YYNGEE. The CDR3 is 17 residues long. The CDR3 loop is CASSVNPAGASTDTQYF. The DNA of the CDR3 is TGTGCCAGCAGCGTTAACCCAGCGGGAGCTAGCACAGATACGCAGTATTTT.

The chain links TRBV7-6 to TRBJ2-7, with a tentative D call TRBD2 (7 bases). Trimming took 5 bases from V and 4 from J, leaving 15 bases between them. The V gene's germline CDR1 is SGHVS and CDR2 FNYEAQ. CDR3 size: 14 residues. CDR3 sequence (DNA): TGTGCCAGCAGCCGAGAGGGAGGGGGGTACGAGCAGTACTTC. Translating gives CASSREGGGYEQYF. Full variable domain (rest looked up from reference TRBV7-6 and TRBJ2-7): GAGVSQSPRYKVTKRGQDVALRCDPISGHVSLYWYRQALGQGPEFLTYFNYEAQQDKSGLPNDRFSAERPEGSISTLTIQRTEQRDSAMYRCASSREGGGYEQYFGPGTRLTVT.

The chain carries TRBV4-3 and TRBJ1-6; 9 nucleotides align to TRBD1. The CDR3 runs to 15 residues. The germline V gene encodes CDR1 LGHNA and CDR2 YSLEER. Germline trimming cut 5 bases from V and 8 bases from J; bases unmatched to any gene: 7. The CDR3 loop reads CASSARQGGDSPLHF. The DNA of the CDR3 is TGCGCCAGCAGCGCCCGACAGGGGGGGGATTCACCCCTCCACTTT.

The rearrangement links TRBV2 to TRBJ2-2; D unresolved. Germline CDR1 is SNHLY and CDR2 is FYNNEI. The CDR3 is made up of 13 amino acids. Trimming removed 6 bases from V and 4 bases from J, with 9 bases in between. CDR3 residues: CASRPAFTGELFF. CDR3 bases: TGTGCCAGCAGACCCGCGTTCACCGGGGAGCTGTTTTTT.

V gene TRBV5-8 combines with J gene TRBJ2-7; maybe TRBD2 (5 bases). CDR1 SGHTS and CDR2 YDEGEE come from the germline V gene. Trimming took 4 bases from V and 3 from J, leaving 23 bases between them. This CDR3 is built from 17 residues. The CDR3 region has the DNA TGTGCCAGCAGCCCGTCTCCCCCAGCGGCCCCCGGCTACGAGCAGTACTTC. Translation: CASSPSPPAAPGYEQYF.